A selection of T cell receptor beta chains follows, all from one sample in a study of shared clonotypes between healthy human individuals. Only in-frame clones appear in the TCRdb table, and some are missing; sequencing was by immunoSEQ multiplex PCR. The repertoire includes 2 million to 2.5 million clones, 92% of them detected once, and 0.37% sits in the top ten. The specimen was naive CD4+ T cells from PBMCs. These receptor sequences come from a man in his late teens or twenties in good health. Some clones in this sample may be carry-over from other donors' samples. The CDR3 runs from the conserved cysteine through the conserved F or W. The D gene is left open where the match is weak. Part of the rows lack a size; the others show once, few, many or a class for expanded clones.

TRBV10-3	.	TRBJ2-7	TRBD1	CATSGGQGVGEQYF	TGTGCCACTTCGGGTGGACAGGGGGTTGGGGAGCAGTACTTC
TRBV7-9	.	TRBJ1-2	TRBD1	CASSPQTTGGGYTF	TGTGCCAGCAGCCCCCAAACGACAGGGGGAGGCTACACCTTC
TRBV5-4	.	TRBJ2-5	.	CASSLESRGGETQYF	TGTGCCAGCAGCTTGGAGAGCAGGGGGGGAGAGACCCAGTACTTC
TRBV11-2	.	TRBJ2-1	TRBD2	CASSPTSRVPSGLFEQFF	TGTGCCAGCAGCCCGACGTCCCGGGTCCCTAGCGGCCTTTTTGAGCAGTTCTTC
TRBV4-3	.	TRBJ1-1	TRBD1	CASSDLRQGGTEAFF	TGCGCCAGCAGCGACTTAAGACAGGGAGGCACTGAAGCTTTCTTT
TRBV11-2	once	TRBJ1-1	TRBD1	CASSLVEGGYVEAFF	TGTGCCAGCAGCTTAGTGGAAGGGGGCTATGTTGAAGCTTTCTTT
TRBV5-4	.	TRBJ2-1	TRBD2	CASSSPGTRGDNEQFF	TGTGCCAGCAGCTCCCCCGGGACTAGGGGAGACAATGAGCAGTTCTTC
TRBV4-1	.	TRBJ2-3	.	CASSQEGVGTDTQYF	TGCGCCAGCAGCCAAGAAGGAGTTGGTACAGATACGCAGTATTTT
TRBV7-8	.	TRBJ1-5	.	CASSLLTVQPQHF	TGTGCCAGCAGCTTACTTACAGTTCAGCCCCAGCATTTT
TRBV5-5	few	TRBJ2-5	.	CASSLRGDTQETQYF	TGTGCCAGCAGCTTGAGGGGGGATACCCAAGAGACCCAGTACTTC
TRBV2	.	TRBJ1-4	TRBD1	CASDYRGANEKLFF	TGTGCCAGCGATTACAGGGGTGCTAATGAAAAACTGTTTTTT
TRBV5-5	once	TRBJ2-7	TRBD1	CASSIGQGAFYEQYF	TGTGCCAGCAGCATCGGACAGGGGGCATTCTACGAGCAGTACTTC
TRBV9	once	TRBJ2-2	TRBD2	CASSVVPSGSVFAGELFF	TGTGCCAGCAGCGTAGTTCCTAGCGGGAGTGTCTTCGCCGGGGAGCTGTTTTTT
TRBV5-4	once	TRBJ2-7	TRBD2	CASSLGLAGGSNEQYF	TGTGCCAGCAGCCTGGGACTAGCGGGAGGTTCCAACGAGCAGTACTTC
TRBV28	once	TRBJ2-5	TRBD2	CASSRGDQETQYF	TGTGCCAGCAGCCGGGGGGACCAAGAGACCCAGTACTTC
TRBV5-5	.	TRBJ1-2	.	CASSSQDTYGYTF	TGTGCCAGCAGCTCCCAGGACACCTATGGCTACACCTTC
TRBV7-9	.	TRBJ2-1	.	CASTIIEGSTGNEQFF	TGTGCCAGCACCATAATCGAAGGGAGCACGGGCAATGAGCAGTTCTTC
TRBV4-1	.	TRBJ2-1	TRBD2	CASSLRALAVNSSYNEQFF	TGCGCCAGCAGCCTTCGGGCACTAGCGGTGAATAGCTCCTACAATGAGCAGTTCTTC